The 23 T cell receptor beta chains reported below all come from one sample, sequenced in a study of blood T cell repertoires in COVID-19. Clones were sequenced by immunoSEQ multiplex PCR, and TCRdb holds only the in-frame ones, with some missing. Among approximately 100,000 clones listed, 70% to 90% were seen once. The specimen sequenced was peripheral blood. These TCRs come from a woman aged 55-70 years with acute or convalescent COVID-19.

In this sample, this clone turned up a few times. This CDR3 is CAPAGGYEQYF. The CDR3 DNA follows: TGTGCCCCTGCGGGCGGCTACGAGCAGTACTTC. V and J are TRBV12-3 or TRBV12-4 and TRBJ2-7, with a possible D match to TRBD2 (5 bases). The V gene lost 11 bases and the J gene lost 3 bases, with 11 bases spanning the gap. The CDR3 is 11 residues long.

The chain has TRBV28 and TRBJ2-7; D ambiguous. Per the germline V gene, CDR1 is MDHEN and CDR2 is SYDVKM. The CDR3 loop spans 12 amino acids. The V end lost 4 bases, the J end lost 7 bases, and 11 bases lay between the germline ends. In DNA, the CDR3 is TGTGCCAGCAGTTCCCCTACGTCGGAGCAGTACTTC. Translated, it gives CASSSPTSEQYF.

This chain connects TRBV5-1 to TRBJ1-1; D might be TRBD1 (5 bases). Germline assignment: CDR1 SGHRS and CDR2 YFSETQ. The CDR3 totals 14 residues. V lost 4 bases, J lost 3 bases, and 13 bases lay in between. The CDR3 reads CASSPRTTYTEAFF. CDR3 nucleotide sequence: TGCGCCAGCAGCCCAAGGACAACCTACACTGAAGCTTTCTTT.

The chain couples TRBV28 to TRBJ1-1; D unclear. The CDR3 has 14 residues. Germline V CDR1 and CDR2: MDHEN, SYDVKM. Trimming stripped 6 bases from V and 4 bases from J, with 15 bases between. In DNA, the CDR3 is TGTGCCAGCAGCCTTAGGAGCTTGGGCACTGAAGCTTTCTTT. Amino acid sequence: CASSLRSLGTEAFF.

This clone was detected a few times. This rearrangement joins TRBV29-1 to TRBJ1-2; the D gene is possibly TRBD1 (6 bases). Per germline, CDR1 SQVTM and CDR2 ANQGSEA. CDR3 length equals 14 residues. V was cut by 4 bases and J by 6 bases, with 18 bases left in between. The CDR3 bases are TGCAGCGTTGTCCCTTATCTGGGGGCTCATGGCTACACCTTC. As protein: CSVVPYLGAHGYTF.

The chain employs TRBV3-1 (or the pseudogene TRBV3-2) and TRBJ2-7; D perhaps matches TRBD2 (7 bases). Germline CDR1 LGHDT, CDR2 YNNKEL (reference sequence). V gave up 4 bases and J gave up 6 bases, with 19 bases separating them. CDR3 length equals 15 residues. The CDR3 loop reads CASSLRLLGGREQYF. As DNA, the CDR3 is TGTGCCAGCAGCCTCCGATTACTGGGGGGGCGCGAGCAGTACTTC.

This chain links TRBV3-1 (or the pseudogene TRBV3-2) with TRBJ2-5; no reliable D call. The germline CDR1 and CDR2 sequences are LGHDT and YNNKEL (reference sequence). The CDR3 is 15 amino acids. V lost 4 bases and J lost 5, with 17 bases in between. The CDR3 sequence: CASSPRERSWETQYF. The CDR3 coding sequence is TGTGCCAGCAGCCCCCGCGAGAGGTCCTGGGAGACCCAGTACTTC.

The rearrangement uses TRBV6-5 and TRBJ2-7, with 11 bases identical to TRBD2. The CDR3 is 14 residues long. J was trimmed by 6 bases and V by 8 bases; bases with no gene match: 9. Germline V gene lookup returns CDR1 MNHEY and CDR2 SVGAGI. CDR3 coding DNA: TGTGCCAGCTCTCCATCCGGGACTAGCGGCGAGCAGTACTTC. Amino acid sequence: CASSPSGTSGEQYF.

The chain joins TRBV5-1 to TRBJ2-7; 7 bases are shared with TRBD1. The CDR3 is made up of 13 amino acids. CDR1 SGHRS and CDR2 YFSETQ come from the germline V gene. The V segment lost 1 base and the J segment 5 bases; nucleotides outside the gene matches: 3. The CDR3 DNA is TGCGCCAGCAGCTTGAATGGACAGGACGAGCAGTACTTC. Amino acids: CASSLNGQDEQYF.

This rearrangement joins TRBV5-1 to TRBJ2-2; D may be TRBD2 (5 bases). The CDR3 runs to 13 residues. In germline, CDR1 is SGHRS, CDR2 YFSETQ. The V gene lost 4 bases and the J gene lost 8 bases, with 12 bases spanning the gap. The CDR3 is CASSVVGEGELFF. CDR3 coding DNA: TGCGCCAGCAGCGTCGTCGGGGAGGGGGAGCTGTTTTTT.

This rearrangement joins TRBV5-1 to TRBJ2-5; maybe TRBD1 (6 bases). The CDR3 has 14 residues. V was clipped by 4 bases and J by 0 bases, with 10 bases between them. The germline gives CDR1 SGHRS, CDR2 YFSETQ. CDR3 loop: CASSLQGYQETQYF. The CDR3 bases are TGCGCCAGCAGCCTTCAGGGGTACCAAGAGACCCAGTACTTC.

This rearrangement joins TRBV7-9 to TRBJ2-7; tentative D call: TRBD1 (5 bases). Germline lookup yields CDR1 SEHNR and CDR2 FQNEAQ (reference sequence). With 1 base removed from V and 5 bases from J, the gap between germline ends came to 18 bases. The CDR3 is made up of 16 amino acids. The CDR3 coding sequence is TGTGCCAGCAGCTTAGAGGGGTTAGGCAGGGTCCACGAGCAGTACTTC. It is translated as CASSLEGLGRVHEQYF.

V gene TRBV18 combines with J gene TRBJ1-2, with D tentatively TRBD1 (6 bases). V was trimmed by 2 bases and J by 8 bases, leaving 18 bases between them. Germline V CDR1 and CDR2: KGHSH, LQKENI. The CDR3 is 15 residues long. Written as DNA, the CDR3 is TGTGCCAGCTCACCAGCGCGGGGGGGCTTACGCGGCTACACCTTC. Translation: CASSPARGGLRGYTF.

V usage is TRBV6-5 and J usage is TRBJ2-3, with 9 bases lining up with TRBD1. This CDR3 contains 15 residues. Per the germline V gene, CDR1 is MNHEY and CDR2 is SVGAGI. After removal of 6 bases from V and 2 bases from J, the junction contained 6 bases not matched to a gene. The CDR3 protein is CASRSGQGLTDTQYF. CDR3 nucleotide sequence: TGTGCCAGCAGATCGGGACAGGGCCTCACAGATACGCAGTATTTT.

The rearrangement uses TRBV7-6 and TRBJ2-5; the match to TRBD2 covers 14 bases. Losses at the gene ends were 1 base for V and 2 bases for J; bases not matched to a gene: 6. This CDR3 has 18 residues. Germline assignment: CDR1 SGHVS and CDR2 FNYEAQ. The CDR3 protein is CASSLGLAGGPRQETQYF. Here the CDR3 DNA reads TGTGCCAGCAGCTTAGGACTAGCGGGAGGGCCCAGGCAAGAGACCCAGTACTTC.

This clone was observed a few times. This rearrangement joins TRBV5-1 to TRBJ1-2, with a tentative D call TRBD1 (6 bases). V gave up 1 base and J gave up 4 bases, with 14 bases separating them. The germline V gene has CDR1 SGHRS and CDR2 YFSETQ. The CDR3 is made up of 15 amino acids. The CDR3 reads CASSLSQQGPYGYTF. The CDR3 nucleotides are TGCGCCAGCAGCTTGTCCCAACAGGGCCCCTATGGCTACACCTTC.

The gene calls are TRBV30 and TRBJ1-1; 8 bases match TRBD1. The CDR3 length is 15 residues. Looked up from germline, CDR1 is GTSNPN and CDR2 is SVGIG (reference sequence). With 1 base clipped from V and 3 bases from J, the junction kept 7 bases outside the gene matches. The CDR3 spells CAWSARDRLDTEAFF. CDR3 DNA: TGTGCCTGGAGTGCCCGGGACAGGCTAGACACTGAAGCTTTCTTT.

The chain carries TRBV6-4 and TRBJ2-6, with D tentatively TRBD1 (5 bases). The CDR3 runs 15 residues. In germline, CDR1 is MRHNA, CDR2 SNTAGT. The V end was cut by 3 bases, the J end by 1 base, with 7 bases between. CDR3 sequence reads: CASSDAGSGANVLTF. The DNA of the CDR3 is TGTGCCAGCAGTGATGCAGGGTCTGGGGCCAACGTCCTGACTTTC.

The chain links TRBV5-4 to TRBJ2-1; D is possibly TRBD2 (5 bases). CDR1 SGHNT and CDR2 YYREEE come from the germline V gene (reference sequence). The CDR3 covers 16 residues. The V and J ends lost 2 bases and 0 bases respectively, with 12 bases between them. The CDR3 nucleotides read TGTGCCAGCAGCTTTGGGCGGGCGAGCTCCTACAATGAGCAGTTCTTC. Amino acid sequence: CASSFGRASSYNEQFF.

The rearrangement links TRBV7-9 to TRBJ1-2; D is undetermined. The germline CDR1 and CDR2 sequences are SEHNR and FQNEAQ (reference sequence). Trimming pared 2 bases from V and 2 bases from J, leaving 9 bases between. The CDR3 length is 14 residues. The CDR3 protein is CASSLLAENYGYTF. DNA for the CDR3: TGTGCCAGCAGCTTACTCGCGGAGAACTATGGCTACACCTTC.

The V call is TRBV7-2, the J call TRBJ2-6; 11 nucleotides line up with TRBD2. The CDR3 length is 18 residues. Germline loops: CDR1 SGHTA, CDR2 FQGNSA. Losses at the gene ends were 4 bases for V and 2 bases for J; bases not matched to a gene: 7. The CDR3 coding sequence is TGTGCCAGCAGCTCACGACTAGCGGGACGTACTGGGGCCAACGTCCTGACTTTC. This gives the protein CASSSRLAGRTGANVLTF.

This clone was detected only once. The J gene is TRBJ2-7, the V gene TRBV3-1 (or the pseudogene TRBV3-2); D is unresolved. Trimming shortened V by 4 bases and J by 4 bases, and 8 bases separated the two germline ends. The CDR3 contains 12 residues. CDR1 LGHDT and CDR2 YNNKEL come from the germline V gene (reference sequence). CDR3 in DNA: TGTGCCAGCAGCCTGGGCAGGTACGAGCAGTACTTC. Translating it yields CASSLGRYEQYF.

The chain couples TRBV11-2 to TRBJ1-5; D may be TRBD1 (5 bases). CDR3 length: 13 amino acids. The germline V gene has CDR1 SGHAT and CDR2 FQNNGV. V was shortened by 1 base and J by 4 bases, with 5 bases between the two germline ends. The CDR3 bases are TGTGCCAGCAGCTTAGGACAGAATCAGCCCCAGCATTTT. Protein sequence: CASSLGQNQPQHF. The full variable domain, with the rest looked up from reference TRBV11-2 and TRBJ1-5, is EAGVAQSPRYKIIEKRQSVAFWCNPISGHATLYWYQQILGQGPKLLIQFQNNGVVDDSQLPKDRFSAERLKGVDSTLKIQPAKLEDSAVYLCASSLGQNQPQHFGDGTRLSIL.